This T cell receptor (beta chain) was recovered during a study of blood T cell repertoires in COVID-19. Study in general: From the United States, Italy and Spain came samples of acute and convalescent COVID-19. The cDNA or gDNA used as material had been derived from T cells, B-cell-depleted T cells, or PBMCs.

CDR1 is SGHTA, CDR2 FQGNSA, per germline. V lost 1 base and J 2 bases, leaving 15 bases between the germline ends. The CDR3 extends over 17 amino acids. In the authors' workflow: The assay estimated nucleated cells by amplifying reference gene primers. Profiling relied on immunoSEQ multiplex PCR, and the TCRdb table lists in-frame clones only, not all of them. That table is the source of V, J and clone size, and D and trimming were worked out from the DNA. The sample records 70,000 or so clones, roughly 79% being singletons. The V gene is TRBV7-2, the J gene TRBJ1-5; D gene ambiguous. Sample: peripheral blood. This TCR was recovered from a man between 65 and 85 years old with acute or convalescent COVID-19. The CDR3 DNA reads TGTGCCAGCAGCTTAGAGCCCCGGGGAAAGGGCAATCAGCCCCAGCATTTT. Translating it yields CASSLEPRGKGNQPQHF.